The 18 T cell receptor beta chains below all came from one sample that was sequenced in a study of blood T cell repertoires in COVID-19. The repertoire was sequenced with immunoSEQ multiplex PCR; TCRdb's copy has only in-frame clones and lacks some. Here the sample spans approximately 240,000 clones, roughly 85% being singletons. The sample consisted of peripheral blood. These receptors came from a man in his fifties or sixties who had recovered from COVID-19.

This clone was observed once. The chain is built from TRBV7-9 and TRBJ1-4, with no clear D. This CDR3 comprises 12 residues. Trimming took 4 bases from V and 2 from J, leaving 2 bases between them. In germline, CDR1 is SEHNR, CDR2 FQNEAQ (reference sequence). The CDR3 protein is CASSSTNEKLFF. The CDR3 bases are TGTGCCAGCAGCTCTACTAATGAAAAACTGTTTTTT. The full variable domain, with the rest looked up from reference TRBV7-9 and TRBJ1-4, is DTGVSQNPRHKITKRGQNVTFRCDPISEHNRLYWYRQTLGQGPEFLTYFQNEAQLEKSRLLSDRFSAERPKGSFSTLEIQRTEQGDSAMYLCASSSTNEKLFFGSGTQLSVL.

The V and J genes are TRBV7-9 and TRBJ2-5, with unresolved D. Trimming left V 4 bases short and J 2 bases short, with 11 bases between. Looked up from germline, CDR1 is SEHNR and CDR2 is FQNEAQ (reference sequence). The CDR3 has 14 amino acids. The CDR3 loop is CASSSDWLQETQYF. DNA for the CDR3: TGTGCCAGCAGCTCTGACTGGTTGCAAGAGACCCAGTACTTC.

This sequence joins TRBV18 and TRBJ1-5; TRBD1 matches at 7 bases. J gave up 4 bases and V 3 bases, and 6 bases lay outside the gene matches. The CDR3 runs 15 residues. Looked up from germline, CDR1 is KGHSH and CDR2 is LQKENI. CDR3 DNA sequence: TGTGCCAGCTCACCCGAACAGGGGTTGAATCAGCCCCAGCATTTT. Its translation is CASSPEQGLNQPQHF. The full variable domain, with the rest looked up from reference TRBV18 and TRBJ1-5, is NAGVMQNPRHLVRRRGQEARLRCSPMKGHSHVYWYRQLPEEGLKFMVYLQKENIIDESGMPKERFSAEFPKEGPSILRIQQVVRGDSAAYFCASSPEQGLNQPQHFGDGTRLSIL.

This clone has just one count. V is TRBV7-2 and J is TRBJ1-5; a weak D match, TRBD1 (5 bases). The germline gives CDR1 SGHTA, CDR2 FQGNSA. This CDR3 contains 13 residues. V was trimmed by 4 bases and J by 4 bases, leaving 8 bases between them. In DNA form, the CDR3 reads TGTGCCAGCAGCTACTCAGGGAATCAGCCCCAGCATTTT. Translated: CASSYSGNQPQHF. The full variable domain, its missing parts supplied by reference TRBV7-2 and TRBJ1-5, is GAGVSQSPSNKVTEKGKDVELRCDPISGHTALYWYRQSLGQGLEFLIYFQGNSAPDKSGLPSDRFSAERTGGSVSTLTIQRTQQEDSAVYLCASSYSGNQPQHFGDGTRLSIL.

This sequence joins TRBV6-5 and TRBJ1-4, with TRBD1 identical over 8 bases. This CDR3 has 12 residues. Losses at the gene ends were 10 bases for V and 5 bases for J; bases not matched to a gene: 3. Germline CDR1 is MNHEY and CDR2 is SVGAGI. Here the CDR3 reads CATRTGNEKLFF. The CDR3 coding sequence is TGTGCCACCCGGACAGGGAATGAAAAACTGTTTTTT.

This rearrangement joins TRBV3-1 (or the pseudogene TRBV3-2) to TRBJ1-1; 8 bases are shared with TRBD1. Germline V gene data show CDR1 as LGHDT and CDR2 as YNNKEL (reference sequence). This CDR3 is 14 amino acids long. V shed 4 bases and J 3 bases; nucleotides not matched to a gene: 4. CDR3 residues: CASSLVTGDTEAFF. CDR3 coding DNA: TGTGCCAGCAGCCTAGTGACAGGGGACACTGAAGCTTTCTTT.

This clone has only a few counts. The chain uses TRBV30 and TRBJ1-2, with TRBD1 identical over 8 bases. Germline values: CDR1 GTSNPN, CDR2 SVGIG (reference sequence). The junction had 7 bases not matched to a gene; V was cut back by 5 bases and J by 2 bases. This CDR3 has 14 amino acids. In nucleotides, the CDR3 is TGTGCCTGGGGAGGGACAGGAAAAAACTATGGCTACACCTTC. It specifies CAWGGTGKNYGYTF.

This CDR3 is CASSPAQGIGNEQFF. The CDR3, as DNA: TGTGCCAGCTCACCAGCACAGGGGATCGGGAATGAGCAGTTCTTC. The chain uses TRBV18 and TRBJ2-1, with 7 bases lining up with TRBD1. The CDR3 totals 15 residues. V shed 2 bases and J 7 bases; nucleotides not matched to a gene: 8. CDR1 KGHSH and CDR2 LQKENI come from the germline V gene.

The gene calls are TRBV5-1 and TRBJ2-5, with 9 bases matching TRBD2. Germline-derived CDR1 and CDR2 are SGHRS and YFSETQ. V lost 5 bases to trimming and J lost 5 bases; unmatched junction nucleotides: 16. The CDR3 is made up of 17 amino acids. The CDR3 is CASSFRAGGGYVETQYF. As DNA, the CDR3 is TGCGCCAGCAGTTTCAGAGCGGGAGGAGGTTACGTTGAGACCCAGTACTTC.

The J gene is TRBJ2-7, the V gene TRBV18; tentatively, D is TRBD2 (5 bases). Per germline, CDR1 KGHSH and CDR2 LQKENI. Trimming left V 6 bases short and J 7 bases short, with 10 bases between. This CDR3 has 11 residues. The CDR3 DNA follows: TGTGCCAGCTCCCTCCCGGGGGAGCAGTACTTC. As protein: CASSLPGEQYF.

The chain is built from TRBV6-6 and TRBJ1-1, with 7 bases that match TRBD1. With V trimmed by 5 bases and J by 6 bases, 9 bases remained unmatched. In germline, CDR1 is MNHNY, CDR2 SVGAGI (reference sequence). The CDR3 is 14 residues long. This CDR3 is CASSGRQGGAEAFF. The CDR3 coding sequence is TGTGCCAGCAGTGGACGACAGGGAGGCGCTGAAGCTTTCTTT.

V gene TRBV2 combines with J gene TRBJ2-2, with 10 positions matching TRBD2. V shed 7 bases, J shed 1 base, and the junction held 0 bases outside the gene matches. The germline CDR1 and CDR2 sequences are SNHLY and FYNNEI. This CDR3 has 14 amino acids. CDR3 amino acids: CASKREGNTGELFF. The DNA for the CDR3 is TGTGCCAGCAAGCGGGAGGGGAACACCGGGGAGCTGTTTTTT.

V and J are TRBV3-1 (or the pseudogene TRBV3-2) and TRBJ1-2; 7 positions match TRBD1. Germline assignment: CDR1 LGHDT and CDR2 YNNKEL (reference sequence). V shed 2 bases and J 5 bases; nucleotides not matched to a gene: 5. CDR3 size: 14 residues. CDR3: CASSQRNRGYGYTF. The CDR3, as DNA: TGTGCCAGCAGCCAAAGGAACAGGGGTTATGGCTACACCTTC.

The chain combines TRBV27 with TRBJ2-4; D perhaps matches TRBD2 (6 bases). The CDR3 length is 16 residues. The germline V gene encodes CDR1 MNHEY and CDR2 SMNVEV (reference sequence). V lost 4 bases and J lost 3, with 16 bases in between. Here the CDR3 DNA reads TGTGCCAGCAGTTCCCACGGGGGAGCGGACAAAAACATTCAGTACTTC. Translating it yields CASSSHGGADKNIQYF.

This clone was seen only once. The CDR3 region has the DNA TGTGCCAGCAGCCCCTCTAGCGGGAGGACCCACGAGCAGTACTTC. This gives the protein CASSPSSGRTHEQYF. V is TRBV9 and J is TRBJ2-7; 11 positions match TRBD2. CDR1 is SGDLS and CDR2 is YYNGEE in the germline V gene. The CDR3 sequence is 15 residues long. Trimming removed 4 bases from V and 5 bases from J; junction bases left unmatched: 8.

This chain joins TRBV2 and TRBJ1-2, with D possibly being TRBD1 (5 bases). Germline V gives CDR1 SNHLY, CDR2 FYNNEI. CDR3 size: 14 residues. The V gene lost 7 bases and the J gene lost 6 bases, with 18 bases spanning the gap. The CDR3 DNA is TGTGCCAGCACTAAGACGGGGGGTTCCCATGGCTACACCTTC. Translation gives CASTKTGGSHGYTF.

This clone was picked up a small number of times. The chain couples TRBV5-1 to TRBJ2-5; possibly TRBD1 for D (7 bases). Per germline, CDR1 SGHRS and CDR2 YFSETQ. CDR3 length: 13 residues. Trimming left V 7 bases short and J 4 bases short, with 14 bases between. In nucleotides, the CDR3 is TGCGCCAGCGGAATCCAGGGGGGAGAGACCCAGTACTTC. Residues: CASGIQGGETQYF.

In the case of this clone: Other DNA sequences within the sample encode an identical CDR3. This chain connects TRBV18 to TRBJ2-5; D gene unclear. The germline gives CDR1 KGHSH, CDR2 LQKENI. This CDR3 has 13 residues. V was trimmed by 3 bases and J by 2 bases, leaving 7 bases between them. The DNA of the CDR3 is TGTGCCAGCTCACCTGCGCTTCAAGAGACCCAGTACTTC. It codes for CASSPALQETQYF.